These 29 T cell receptor beta chains originate from one sample sequenced in a study of blood T cell repertoires in COVID-19. The protocol was immunoSEQ multiplex PCR, while the TCRdb copy is restricted to in-frame clones and leaves out a portion. The sample shows a few hundred thousand clones, 70% to 90% of them seen only once. Sequenced material: peripheral blood. The receptors come from a woman aged 25-40 years with active or convalescent COVID-19.

This rearrangement joins TRBV27 to TRBJ1-4; possibly TRBD1 for D (6 bases). V dropped 9 bases and J dropped 11 bases, with 16 bases sitting between them. This CDR3 contains 12 residues. CDR1 and CDR2 (germline): MNHEY, SMNVEV (reference sequence). This CDR3 is CASRQGNRKLFF. CDR3 bases: TGTGCCAGTAGGCAGGGGAACAGGAAACTGTTTTTT.

This chain joins TRBV7-6 and TRBJ2-1; 8 nucleotides agree with TRBD1. CDR3 size: 15 residues. The germline V gene encodes CDR1 SGHVS and CDR2 FNYEAQ. J gave up 8 bases and V 2 bases, and 8 bases lay outside the gene matches. CDR3 protein: CASSLRTGRDHEQFF. CDR3 nucleotide sequence: TGTGCCAGCAGCTTAAGGACAGGGCGCGATCATGAGCAGTTCTTC.

The chain combines TRBV7-9 with TRBJ1-4; a weak D match, TRBD1 (5 bases). Germline loops: CDR1 SEHNR, CDR2 FQNEAQ (reference sequence). This CDR3 has 15 residues. Trimming took off 0 bases at V and 6 bases at J, with 11 bases between the two ends. CDR3 residues: CASSLASDRDEKLFF. The CDR3 nucleotides read TGTGCCAGCAGCTTAGCATCCGACAGAGATGAAAAACTGTTTTTT.

This chain joins TRBV29-1 and TRBJ1-2, with a possible D match to TRBD1 (5 bases). The CDR3 runs 11 residues. Trimming cost V 3 bases and J 6 bases, with 8 bases left between them. CDR1 SQVTM and CDR2 ANQGSEA come from the germline V gene. The DNA for the CDR3 is TGCAGCGTTGAGGGGGGGAATGGCTACACCTTC. Amino acids: CSVEGGNGYTF.

This clone was picked up one time. The V and J genes are TRBV9 and TRBJ2-1; the match to TRBD1 covers 8 bases. After removal of 4 bases from V and 3 bases from J, the junction contained 6 bases not matched to a gene. The CDR3 totals 15 residues. Per germline, CDR1 SGDLS and CDR2 YYNGEE. The chain's CDR3 is CASSITGGGYNEQFF. CDR3 in DNA: TGTGCCAGCAGCATAACAGGGGGAGGCTACAATGAGCAGTTCTTC.

The chain employs TRBV27 and TRBJ2-5; 11 bases map to TRBD1. Trimming cost V 5 bases and J 4 bases; bases outside gene matches: 6. This CDR3 has 15 residues. Germline V CDR1 and CDR2: MNHEY, SMNVEV (reference sequence). Written as DNA, the CDR3 is TGTGCCAGCAGTCCACGGGACAGGGGGTTAGAGACCCAGTACTTC. Amino acids: CASSPRDRGLETQYF.

J is TRBJ1-4 and V is TRBV7-9; D ambiguous. V shed 1 base and J shed 7 bases, with 10 bases lying between them. Germline values: CDR1 SEHNR, CDR2 FQNEAQ (reference sequence). This CDR3 is built from 14 residues. CDR3 loop: CASSLVGSIEKLFF. DNA of the CDR3: TGTGCCAGCAGCTTAGTGGGCTCGATTGAAAAACTGTTTTTT.

The J gene is TRBJ2-3, the V gene TRBV4-3; the D is unclear. V gave up 1 base and J gave up 3 bases, with 14 bases separating them. The CDR3 has 16 residues. Germline CDR1 reads LGHNA; CDR2 reads YSLEER. CDR3: CASSQGFGQFTDTQYF. The DNA of the CDR3 is TGCGCCAGCAGCCAAGGGTTTGGTCAGTTTACAGATACGCAGTATTTT.

The rearrangement joins TRBV27 to TRBJ1-2, with 7 positions matching TRBD1. The junction had 9 bases not matched to a gene; V was cut back by 6 bases and J by 8 bases. From germline, CDR1 is MNHEY and CDR2 SMNVEV (reference sequence). The CDR3 totals 13 residues. CDR3 bases: TGTGCCAGCAGGCCCACAGGGGACCGAGGCTACACCTTC. Amino acids: CASRPTGDRGYTF.

This sequence joins TRBV6-5 and TRBJ1-6; maybe TRBD1 (5 bases). V lost 5 bases to trimming and J lost 2 bases, with 7 bases between them. Germline CDR1 reads MNHEY; CDR2 reads SVGAGI. CDR3 length: 14 amino acids. The CDR3: CASSQGPYNSPLHF. In nucleotides, the CDR3 is TGTGCCAGCAGTCAGGGTCCCTATAATTCACCCCTCCACTTT.

V is TRBV18 and J is TRBJ1-2; 10 nucleotides line up with TRBD1. Germline V gives CDR1 KGHSH, CDR2 LQKENI. V was clipped by 5 bases and J by 4 bases; unmatched bases: 7. CDR3 size: 15 residues. Written as DNA, the CDR3 is TGTGCCAGCTCAGCGACAGGGGGCGAGGGCTATGGCTACACCTTC. It codes for CASSATGGEGYGYTF.

This clone showed up just once. CDR3 region: CASMAGGLTGNTIYF. CDR3 nucleotide sequence: TGTGCCAGCATGGCAGGGGGCTTAACTGGAAACACCATATATTTT. The chain uses TRBV6-5 and TRBJ1-3; TRBD1 matches at 8 bases. This CDR3 is built from 15 residues. The V and J ends lost 7 bases and 2 bases, in that order; junction bases with no gene match: 7. CDR1 MNHEY and CDR2 SVGAGI come from the germline V gene.

The genes are TRBV6-2 or TRBV6-3 and TRBJ2-7; 8 nucleotides line up with TRBD1. V was pared by 5 bases and J by 2 bases, with 11 bases of the junction left unmatched. CDR3 size: 16 residues. Germline V gives CDR1 MNHEY, CDR2 SVGEGT. This CDR3 reads CASSPPGQVTPYEQYF. The CDR3 bases are TGTGCCAGCAGTCCACCGGGACAGGTAACCCCCTACGAGCAGTACTTC.

This clone appeared once. The chain joins TRBV14 to TRBJ1-6; no definite D call. Germline V gene data show CDR1 as SGHDN and CDR2 as FVKESK. V lost 3 bases to trimming and J lost 3 bases, with 3 bases between them. The CDR3 contains 13 residues. The CDR3 DNA reads as TGTGCCAGCAGCCAGAGCTATAATTCACCCCTCCACTTT. It codes for CASSQSYNSPLHF.

This CDR3 reads CASHGGVSYEQYF. The DNA for the CDR3 is TGTGCCAGCCACGGAGGGGTCTCCTACGAGCAGTACTTC. V usage is TRBV28 and J usage is TRBJ2-7; TRBD2 might be the D (6 bases). Germline CDR1 MDHEN, CDR2 SYDVKM. This CDR3 region has 13 residues. V dropped 8 bases and J dropped 0 bases, with 11 bases sitting between them.

CDR3 in DNA: TGTGCCAGCAGCTTATCCGGGACAGGGGGTTTCTACGAGCAGTACTTC. It is translated as CASSLSGTGGFYEQYF. The genes are TRBV11-2 and TRBJ2-7; TRBD1 aligns across 11 bases. Germline values: CDR1 SGHAT, CDR2 FQNNGV. Losses at the gene ends were 2 bases for V and 3 bases for J; bases not matched to a gene: 6. The CDR3 consists of 16 residues. The full variable domain, its missing parts supplied by reference TRBV11-2 and TRBJ2-7, is EAGVAQSPRYKIIEKRQSVAFWCNPISGHATLYWYQQILGQGPKLLIQFQNNGVVDDSQLPKDRFSAERLKGVDSTLKIQPAKLEDSAVYLCASSLSGTGGFYEQYFGPGTRLTVT.

This sequence joins TRBV6-5 and TRBJ2-3; D is possibly TRBD1 (6 bases). Germline V gives CDR1 MNHEY, CDR2 SVGAGI. V was pared by 2 bases and J by 2 bases, with 11 bases between. The CDR3 consists of 15 residues. The CDR3, as DNA: TGTGCCAGCAGTTACCGGGGACAACTCACAGATACGCAGTATTTT. This codes for CASSYRGQLTDTQYF.

The chain links TRBV6-5 to TRBJ1-5; tentatively, D is TRBD1 (5 bases). Trimming took off 0 bases at V and 4 bases at J, with 7 bases between the two ends. The CDR3 is made up of 14 amino acids. Per germline, CDR1 MNHEY and CDR2 SVGAGI. The CDR3 DNA reads TGTGCCAGCAGTTACTCGGGGCAAAATCAGCCCCAGCATTTT. Protein: CASSYSGQNQPQHF.

The chain couples TRBV6-5 to TRBJ2-1; D is possibly TRBD1 (5 bases). The CDR3 covers 14 residues. CDR1 MNHEY and CDR2 SVGAGI come from the germline V gene. The germline V and J ends were trimmed by 2 bases and 6 bases, with 11 bases remaining between them. The CDR3 sequence is CASSYDRGGNEQFF. For the CDR3, the DNA is TGTGCCAGCAGTTACGACAGAGGTGGCAATGAGCAGTTCTTC.

The CDR3 DNA sequence: TGTGCCAGCAGCTCCCCAGGGAAGCTACGGCCCGGGGAGCTGTTTTTT. Protein product: CASSSPGKLRPGELFF. The chain recombines TRBV7-9 with TRBJ2-2; D might be TRBD1 (5 bases). Germline values: CDR1 SEHNR, CDR2 FQNEAQ (reference sequence). This CDR3 is 16 amino acids long. Trimming took off 4 bases at V and 6 bases at J, with 18 bases between the two ends.

The rearrangement links TRBV6-5 to TRBJ1-2; 7 bases fit TRBD1. The CDR3 is 13 residues long. After removal of 6 bases from V and 7 bases from J, the junction contained 8 bases not matched to a gene. Germline CDR1 MNHEY, CDR2 SVGAGI. The CDR3 coding sequence is TGTGCCAGCAGCTTCTCCAGGGGGTCTGGCTACACCTTC. Residues: CASSFSRGSGYTF.

The rearrangement uses TRBV5-1 and TRBJ1-1; D remains unclear. Per the germline V gene, CDR1 is SGHRS and CDR2 is YFSETQ. The V end lost 0 bases, the J end lost 2 bases, and 11 bases lay between the germline ends. The CDR3 spans 15 residues. The CDR3 loop reads CASSLDGWANTEAFF. The CDR3 coding sequence is TGCGCCAGCAGCTTGGATGGGTGGGCTAACACTGAAGCTTTCTTT.

The rearrangement uses TRBV3-1 (or the pseudogene TRBV3-2) and TRBJ2-7; 10 nucleotides match TRBD1. CDR3 size: 15 residues. With 2 bases clipped from V and 2 bases from J, the junction kept 3 bases outside the gene matches. From germline, CDR1 is LGHDT and CDR2 YNNKEL (reference sequence). CDR3 DNA: TGTGCCAGCAGCCAACGACAGGGGGCGGCCTACGAGCAGTACTTC. Its protein is CASSQRQGAAYEQYF.

The chain joins TRBV10-3 to TRBJ1-2, with D maybe TRBD1 (5 bases). Germline V gene lookup returns CDR1 ENHRY and CDR2 SYGVKD. V gave up 6 bases and J gave up 7 bases, with 9 bases separating them. The CDR3 loop spans 11 amino acids. The CDR3 nucleotides read TGTGCCATCAGCGGGGGGAGTGGCTACACCTTC. Residues: CAISGGSGYTF.

This clone was recorded only once. V and J are TRBV30 and TRBJ2-7; 7 bases agree with TRBD2. V lost 3 bases and J lost 2; bases outside the gene matches: 1. From germline, CDR1 is GTSNPN and CDR2 SVGIG (reference sequence). The CDR3 spans 12 residues. In DNA, the CDR3 is TGTGCCTGGAGGGGGGGGACCTACGAGCAGTACTTC. This translates into CAWRGGTYEQYF.

The gene calls are TRBV6-5 and TRBJ1-3; possible D gene TRBD1, 5 bases. Germline loops: CDR1 MNHEY, CDR2 SVGAGI. V was pared by 11 bases and J by 2 bases, with 13 bases between. The CDR3 has 13 amino acids. Written as DNA, the CDR3 is TGTGCCGTCCTCTTGACAGCTGGAAACACCATATATTTT. It translates to CAVLLTAGNTIYF.

The gene calls are TRBV2 and TRBJ2-7, with D unresolved. Per the germline V gene, CDR1 is SNHLY and CDR2 is FYNNEI. Trimming removed 1 base at V and 5 bases at J, with 6 bases between. The CDR3 extends over 12 amino acids. CDR3 sequence: CASSEVRDEQYF. The DNA for the CDR3 is TGTGCCAGCAGTGAAGTCCGGGACGAGCAGTACTTC.

The rearrangement links TRBV24-1 to TRBJ1-1; 9 bases are shared with TRBD1. This CDR3 is built from 19 residues. After removal of 3 bases from V and 5 bases from J, the junction contained 18 bases not matched to a gene. CDR1 is KGHDR, CDR2 SFDVKD, per germline. The CDR3 sequence is CATSDHRPTGTGRGTEAFF. The CDR3 bases are TGTGCCACCAGTGATCACCGCCCGACCGGGACAGGGAGGGGGACTGAAGCTTTCTTT.

The chain couples TRBV3-1 (or the pseudogene TRBV3-2) to TRBJ1-2, with TRBD1 matching 7 bases. CDR3 length equals 16 residues. CDR1 and CDR2 (germline): LGHDT, YNNKEL (reference sequence). J gave up 2 bases and V 3 bases, and 9 bases lay outside the gene matches. The CDR3 loop reads CASSQLWGRGNYGYTF. In nucleotides, the CDR3 is TGTGCCAGCAGCCAGCTTTGGGGCAGGGGGAACTATGGCTACACCTTC.